The table lists the clone carrying this T cell receptor beta chain with a few counts. Its antigen remains unknown. This sample was included in a study of T cell repertoires in cytomegalovirus infection. The ends lost 7 bases at V and 1 base at J; junction bases unmatched: 14. Germline assignment: CDR1 MNHEY and CDR2 SVGEGT. The CDR3 runs 18 residues. TCRdb re-called the reads through MiXCR, storing one row per CDR3 protein. The repertoire holds about 770,000 distinct CDR3 sequences, approximately 32% seen once, with approximately 14% in the top ten. The J gene is TRBJ2-1, the V gene TRBV6-2 or TRBV6-3, with TRBD1 matching over 9 bases. The sample in question was cultured CD8+ T cells from PBMCs, obtained from culture after CMV antigen stimulation. The TCR comes from a human donor in good health (CMV status not recorded). Some clones in this sample may be carry-over from other donors' samples. The CDR3 loop is CASKSRRGQGLSYNEQFF. The CDR3 DNA follows: TGTGCCAGCAAATCGAGGAGGGGACAGGGTCTTTCCTACAATGAGCAGTTCTTC.